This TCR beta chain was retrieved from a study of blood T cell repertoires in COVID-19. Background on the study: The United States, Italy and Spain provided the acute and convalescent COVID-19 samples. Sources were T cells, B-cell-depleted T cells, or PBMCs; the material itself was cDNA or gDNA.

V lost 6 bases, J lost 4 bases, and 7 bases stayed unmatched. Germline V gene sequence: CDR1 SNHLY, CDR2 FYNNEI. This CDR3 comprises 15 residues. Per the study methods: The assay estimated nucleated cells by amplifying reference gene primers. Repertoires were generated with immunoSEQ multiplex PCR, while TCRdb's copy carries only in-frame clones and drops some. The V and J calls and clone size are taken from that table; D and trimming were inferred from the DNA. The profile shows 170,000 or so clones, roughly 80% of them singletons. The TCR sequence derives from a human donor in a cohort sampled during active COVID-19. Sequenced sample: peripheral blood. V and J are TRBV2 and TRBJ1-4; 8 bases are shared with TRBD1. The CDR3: CASSRGQANNEKLFF. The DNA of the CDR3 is TGTGCCAGCAGCCGGGGACAGGCAAATAATGAAAAACTGTTTTTT.